The 22 T cell receptor beta chains given below trace back to one sample, sequenced in a study of blood T cell repertoires in COVID-19. The assay was immunoSEQ multiplex PCR, and TCRdb's table has in-frame clones only and misses some. There are fewer than 200,000 clones in the sample; roughly 84% occur only once, and around 3.1% lies in the top ten. Source material: PBMCs or T cells enriched from blood (not recorded which). These receptors were collected from a woman aged 25 to 39 who had been exposed to COVID-19.

The gene calls are TRBV3-1 (or the pseudogene TRBV3-2) and TRBJ1-2; D possibly corresponds to TRBD1 (5 bases). Germline V gives CDR1 LGHDT, CDR2 YNNKEL (reference sequence). V was pared by 0 bases and J by 1 base, with 9 bases between. The CDR3 extends over 15 amino acids. The CDR3 loop is CASSQDLGGNYGYTF. CDR3 bases: TGTGCCAGCAGCCAAGATCTCGGGGGTAACTATGGCTACACCTTC.

The V and J genes are TRBV7-9 and TRBJ2-1; TRBD2 matches at 11 bases. Germline CDR1 is SEHNR and CDR2 is FQNEAQ (reference sequence). This CDR3 contains 15 residues. V was pared by 3 bases and J by 4 bases, with 2 bases of the junction left unmatched. The CDR3 DNA sequence: TGTGCCAGCAGCTTGCTAGCGGGGGGTTACAATGAGCAGTTCTTC. The encoded protein is CASSLLAGGYNEQFF.

The V gene is TRBV19, the J gene TRBJ1-5; D might be TRBD1 (6 bases). Germline V CDR1 and CDR2: LNHDA, SQIVND (reference sequence). This CDR3 spans 16 amino acids. V dropped 0 bases and J dropped 6 bases, with 15 bases sitting between them. The DNA for the CDR3 is TGTGCCAGTAGTATAGATTTCAGGGGCGGGAGTCAGCCCCAGCATTTT. Translated, it gives CASSIDFRGGSQPQHF. Full variable domain (rest looked up from reference TRBV19 and TRBJ1-5): DGGITQSPKYLFRKEGQNVTLSCEQNLNHDAMYWYRQDPGQGLRLIYYSQIVNDFQKGDIAEGYSVSREKKESFPLTVTSAQKNPTAFYLCASSIDFRGGSQPQHFGDGTRLSIL.

This clone was detected a few times. The gene calls are TRBV6-5 and TRBJ1-5; no firm D call. Looked up from germline, CDR1 is MNHEY and CDR2 is SVGAGI. Trimming took 6 bases from V and 0 from J, leaving 6 bases between them. This CDR3 has 13 amino acids. The CDR3 coding sequence is TGTGCCAGCAGCTTTTTTAGCAATCAGCCCCAGCATTTT. This codes for CASSFFSNQPQHF.

The CDR3 DNA is TGTGCCAGCAGCTTCTCCCGGACAGGGGGATACAGCACTGAAGCTTTCTTT. Amino acids: CASSFSRTGGYSTEAFF. The chain has TRBV7-6 and TRBJ1-1; 10 nucleotides agree with TRBD1. The junction had 11 bases not matched to a gene; V was cut back by 3 bases and J by 4 bases. Germline V gene data show CDR1 as SGHVS and CDR2 as FNYEAQ. The CDR3 spans 17 residues.

The V gene is TRBV10-2, the J gene TRBJ2-1; TRBD2 aligns across 8 bases. V shed 0 bases, J shed 9 bases, and the junction held 10 bases outside the gene matches. The CDR3 has 16 amino acids. Germline CDR1 and CDR2: WSHSY and SAAADI. The CDR3 loop is CASSESTGLGSPEQFF. The CDR3 DNA is TGCGCCAGCAGTGAGTCGACGGGACTAGGAAGTCCTGAGCAGTTCTTC.

This clone was recorded a few times. The chain couples TRBV7-8 to TRBJ2-3; tentatively, D is TRBD1 (6 bases). The V end was cut by 1 base, the J end by 0 bases, with 8 bases between. The CDR3 covers 15 residues. Germline V lookup: CDR1 SGHVS, CDR2 FQNEAQ. CDR3 in DNA: TGTGCCAGCAGCTTAGGAACAGGGAGCACAGATACGCAGTATTTT. It encodes CASSLGTGSTDTQYF.

This chain links TRBV3-1 (or the pseudogene TRBV3-2) with TRBJ1-1; D gene ambiguous. Deletions cut 1 base from V and 1 base from J, with 10 bases between. Per the germline V gene, CDR1 is LGHDT and CDR2 is YNNKEL (reference sequence). The CDR3 is made up of 15 amino acids. The CDR3 coding sequence is TGTGCCAGCAGCCAAGGGTTCCGAGGGAACACTGAAGCTTTCTTT. Its translation: CASSQGFRGNTEAFF.

Details on this clone: Other nucleotide sequences from this sample produce the same CDR3. The chain employs TRBV5-1 and TRBJ1-5, with 9 bases identical to TRBD1. V trimming: 2 bases; J trimming: 7 bases; junction bases outside the gene matches: 7. The CDR3 is 15 amino acids. Germline V gives CDR1 SGHRS, CDR2 YFSETQ. CDR3 nucleotides: TGCGCCAGCAGCTTAGGGACAGGGAACAACCAGCCCCAGCATTTT. This translates into CASSLGTGNNQPQHF.

The V call is TRBV12-1, the J call TRBJ2-1; the table names TRBD2, a call not compared with the DNA. TRBV12-1 is a pseudogene. CDR3 length: 17 amino acids. In DNA, the CDR3 is TGTGCCAGCAGCGCCCCTGTTGGAGTGGGGGGATACAATGAGCAGTTCTTC. This sequence encodes CASSAPVGVGGYNEQFF.

The chain's CDR3 is CASSLEGGKGYGYTF. The CDR3, as DNA: TGCGCCAGCAGCTTGGAAGGGGGCAAGGGCTATGGCTACACCTTC. The genes are TRBV5-1 and TRBJ1-2; 7 nucleotides align to TRBD1. V trimming: 0 bases; J trimming: 4 bases; junction bases outside the gene matches: 6. The CDR3 consists of 15 residues. Germline CDR1 SGHRS, CDR2 YFSETQ. The full variable domain, its missing parts supplied by reference TRBV5-1 and TRBJ1-2, is KAGVTQTPRYLIKTRGQQVTLSCSPISGHRSVSWYQQTPGQGLQFLFEYFSETQRNKGNFPGRFSGRQFSNSRSEMNVSTLELGDSALYLCASSLEGGKGYGYTFGSGTRLTVV.

The V and J genes are TRBV5-3 and TRBJ1-2; no reliable D call. TRBV5-3 is an ORF, with its function uncertain. The CDR3 has 13 amino acids. The ends were cut back, 2 bases at V and 1 base at J, with 6 bases in the middle. CDR3 loop: CARSFSHNYGYTF. CDR3 in DNA: TGTGCCAGAAGCTTTAGTCATAACTATGGCTACACCTTC.

V is TRBV5-4 and J is TRBJ2-1, with D perhaps matching TRBD1 (6 bases). The ends were cut back, 5 bases at V and 8 bases at J, with 20 bases in the middle. Germline CDR1 and CDR2: SGHNT and YYREEE (reference sequence). This CDR3 has 15 residues. The CDR3 region is CASSRQEVELDEQFF. The CDR3 nucleotides read TGTGCCAGCAGTCGACAGGAAGTAGAGCTTGATGAGCAGTTCTTC. Drawing the rest from reference TRBV5-4 and TRBJ2-1, the complete variable domain is ETGVTQSPTHLIKTRGQQVTLRCSSQSGHNTVSWYQQALGQGPQFIFQYYREEENGRGNFPPRFSGLQFPNYSSELNVNALELDDSALYLCASSRQEVELDEQFFGPGTRLTVL.

V is TRBV7-2 and J is TRBJ1-6; D unclear. CDR3 length: 15 amino acids. The germline V gene encodes CDR1 SGHTA and CDR2 FQGNSA. Trimming cost V 5 bases and J 5 bases, with 13 bases left between them. CDR3 in DNA: TGTGCCAGCAGCCCCCGGCGGTCCGATAATTCACCCCTCCACTTT. Amino acid sequence: CASSPRRSDNSPLHF.

The V call is TRBV19, the J call TRBJ2-3; 11 bases align to TRBD2. V lost 5 bases, J lost 2 bases, and 6 bases stayed unmatched. From germline, CDR1 is LNHDA and CDR2 SQIVND (reference sequence). The CDR3 extends over 16 amino acids. CDR3 residues: CASSLRLAGYTDTQYF. CDR3 sequence (DNA): TGTGCCAGTAGTCTTAGACTAGCGGGGTACACAGATACGCAGTATTTT.

This sequence joins TRBV7-2 and TRBJ2-7; TRBD2 aligns across 7 bases. Per germline, CDR1 SGHTA and CDR2 FQGNSA. J was trimmed by 7 bases and V by 6 bases; bases with no gene match: 3. There are 11 residues in the CDR3. In nucleotides, the CDR3 is TGTGCCAGCAGTTATAGCGGGGAGCAGTACTTC. It codes for CASSYSGEQYF.

The genes are TRBV20-1 and TRBJ2-5; the D is unclear. V lost 4 bases and J 5 bases, leaving 5 bases between the germline ends. Germline CDR1 DFQATT, CDR2 SNEGSKA (reference sequence). This CDR3 comprises 10 residues. Here the CDR3 DNA reads TGCAGTGCTAACCGGGAGACCCAGTACTTC. Protein sequence: CSANRETQYF.

The chain couples TRBV19 to TRBJ2-5; TRBD1 agrees at 9 bases. The CDR3 length is 14 residues. Germline V gene sequence: CDR1 LNHDA, CDR2 SQIVND (reference sequence). With V trimmed by 5 bases and J by 5 bases, 6 bases remained unmatched. CDR3 loop: CASSVSGTGETQYF. CDR3 sequence (DNA): TGTGCCAGTAGTGTATCCGGGACAGGGGAGACCCAGTACTTC.

This clone came up once. This sequence joins TRBV5-6 and TRBJ1-6; 9 bases line up with TRBD1. Germline lookup yields CDR1 SGHDT and CDR2 YYEEEE. CDR3 length: 13 amino acids. V lost 3 bases and J lost 11; bases outside the gene matches: 3. CDR3 coding DNA: TGTGCCAGCAGCTGGGGACAGGGAGCACCCCTCCACTTT. As protein: CASSWGQGAPLHF.

The chain has TRBV2 and TRBJ1-2, with 10 bases aligning to TRBD1. Germline CDR1 SNHLY, CDR2 FYNNEI. V was clipped by 3 bases and J by 4 bases; unmatched bases: 2. The CDR3 runs 14 residues. CDR3 amino acids: CASSDRTGGYGYTF. Written as DNA, the CDR3 is TGTGCCAGCAGTGATAGGACAGGGGGCTATGGCTACACCTTC.

This rearrangement joins TRBV19 to TRBJ2-1, with 9 bases lining up with TRBD2. This CDR3 is 14 amino acids long. The junction had 8 bases not matched to a gene; V was cut back by 7 bases and J by 7 bases. Germline V gene data show CDR1 as LNHDA and CDR2 as SQIVND (reference sequence). CDR3 nucleotides: TGTGCCAGTACCGGCGGGGGGGCGTGGAATGAGCAGTTCTTC. Its translation is CASTGGGAWNEQFF.

This chain connects TRBV4-3 to TRBJ2-3; TRBD1 matches at 8 bases. Germline CDR1 and CDR2: LGHNA and YSLEER. The CDR3 is 17 residues long. V shed 4 bases, J shed 5 bases, and the junction held 14 bases outside the gene matches. The CDR3 nucleotides are TGCGCCAGCAGCCGCGCAGGAACAGGGGGAAGTGGAGATACGCAGTATTTT. Its translation: CASSRAGTGGSGDTQYF.